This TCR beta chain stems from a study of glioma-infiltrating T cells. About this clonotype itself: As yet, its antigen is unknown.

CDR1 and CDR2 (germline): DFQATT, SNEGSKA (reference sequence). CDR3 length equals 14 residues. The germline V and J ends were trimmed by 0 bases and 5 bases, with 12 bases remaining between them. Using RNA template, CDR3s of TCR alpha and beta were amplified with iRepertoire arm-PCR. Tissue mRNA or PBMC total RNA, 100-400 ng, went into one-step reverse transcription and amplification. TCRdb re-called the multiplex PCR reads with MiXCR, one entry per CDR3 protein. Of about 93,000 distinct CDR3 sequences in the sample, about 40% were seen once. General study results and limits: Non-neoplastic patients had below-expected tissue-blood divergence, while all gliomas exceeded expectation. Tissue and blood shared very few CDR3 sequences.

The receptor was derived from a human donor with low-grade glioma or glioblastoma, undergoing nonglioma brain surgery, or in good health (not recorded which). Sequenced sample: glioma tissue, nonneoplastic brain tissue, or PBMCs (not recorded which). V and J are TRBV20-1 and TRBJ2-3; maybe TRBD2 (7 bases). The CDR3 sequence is CSAREGGRGDTQYF. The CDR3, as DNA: TGCAGTGCTAGAGAGGGGGGGCGAGGAGATACGCAGTATTTT.